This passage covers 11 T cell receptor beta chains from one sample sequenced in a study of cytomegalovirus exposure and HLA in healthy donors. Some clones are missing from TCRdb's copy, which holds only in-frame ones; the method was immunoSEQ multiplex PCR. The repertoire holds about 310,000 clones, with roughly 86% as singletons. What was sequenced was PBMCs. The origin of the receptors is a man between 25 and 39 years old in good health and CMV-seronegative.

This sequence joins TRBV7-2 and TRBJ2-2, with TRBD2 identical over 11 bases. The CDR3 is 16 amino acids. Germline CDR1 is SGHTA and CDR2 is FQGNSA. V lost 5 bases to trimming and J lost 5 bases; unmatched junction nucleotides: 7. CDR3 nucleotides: TGTGCCAGCAGCGTTAGCGGGGGGGCCGGAACCGGGGAGCTGTTTTTT. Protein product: CASSVSGGAGTGELFF.

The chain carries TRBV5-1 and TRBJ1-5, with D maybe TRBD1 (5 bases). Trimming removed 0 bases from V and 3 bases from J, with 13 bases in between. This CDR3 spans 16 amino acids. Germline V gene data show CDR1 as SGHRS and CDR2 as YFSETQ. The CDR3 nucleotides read TGCGCCAGCAGCTTGGGAACAGGTCTGGCCAATCAGCCCCAGCATTTT. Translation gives CASSLGTGLANQPQHF.

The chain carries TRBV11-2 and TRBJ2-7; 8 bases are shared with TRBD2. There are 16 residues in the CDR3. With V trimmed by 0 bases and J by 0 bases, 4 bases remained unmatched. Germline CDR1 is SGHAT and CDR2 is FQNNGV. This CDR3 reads CASSLDPGGASYEQYF. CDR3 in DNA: TGTGCCAGCAGCTTAGATCCCGGGGGGGCCTCCTACGAGCAGTACTTC.

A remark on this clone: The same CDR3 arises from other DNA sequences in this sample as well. Written as DNA, the CDR3 is TGTGCCAGCTCCCCGGACAGTAACTATGGCTACACCTTC. Its protein is CASSPDSNYGYTF. J is TRBJ1-2 and V is TRBV18, with a tentative D call TRBD1 (6 bases). This CDR3 is built from 13 residues. The germline gives CDR1 KGHSH, CDR2 LQKENI. V lost 6 bases, J lost 1 base, and 9 bases lay in between.

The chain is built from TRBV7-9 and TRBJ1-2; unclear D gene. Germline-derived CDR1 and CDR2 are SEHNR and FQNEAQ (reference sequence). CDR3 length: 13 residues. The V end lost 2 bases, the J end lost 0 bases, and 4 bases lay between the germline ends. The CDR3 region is CASSLRANYGYTF. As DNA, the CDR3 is TGTGCCAGCAGCTTAAGAGCTAACTATGGCTACACCTTC. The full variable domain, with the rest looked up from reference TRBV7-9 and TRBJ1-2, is DTGVSQNPRHKITKRGQNVTFRCDPISEHNRLYWYRQTLGQGPEFLTYFQNEAQLEKSRLLSDRFSAERPKGSFSTLEIQRTEQGDSAMYLCASSLRANYGYTFGSGTRLTVV.

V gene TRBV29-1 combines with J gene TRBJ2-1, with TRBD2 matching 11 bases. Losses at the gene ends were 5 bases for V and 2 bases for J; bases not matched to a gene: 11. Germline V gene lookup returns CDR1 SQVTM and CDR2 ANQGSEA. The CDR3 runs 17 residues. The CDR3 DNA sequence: TGCAGCGTTCTGCCAACCCCGACTAGCGGGACCTACAATGAGCAGTTCTTC. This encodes CSVLPTPTSGTYNEQFF.

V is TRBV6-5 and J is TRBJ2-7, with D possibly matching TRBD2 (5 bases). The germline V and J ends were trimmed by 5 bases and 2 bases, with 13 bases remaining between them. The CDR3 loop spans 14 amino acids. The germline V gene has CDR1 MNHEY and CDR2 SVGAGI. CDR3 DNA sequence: TGTGCCAGCAGTCGCGACACGGGAACCTACGAGCAGTACTTC. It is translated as CASSRDTGTYEQYF.

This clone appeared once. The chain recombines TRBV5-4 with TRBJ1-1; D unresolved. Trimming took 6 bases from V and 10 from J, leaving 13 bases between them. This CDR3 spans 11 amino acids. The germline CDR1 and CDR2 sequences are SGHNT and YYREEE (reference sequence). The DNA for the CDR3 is TGTGCCAGCATCATCGAAGGAGTAGCTTTCTTT. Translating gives CASIIEGVAFF.

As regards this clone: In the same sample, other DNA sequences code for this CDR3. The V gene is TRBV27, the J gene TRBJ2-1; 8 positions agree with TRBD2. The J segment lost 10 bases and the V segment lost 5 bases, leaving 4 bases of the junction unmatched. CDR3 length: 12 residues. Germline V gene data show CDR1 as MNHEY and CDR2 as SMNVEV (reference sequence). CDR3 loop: CASSPSGGEQFF. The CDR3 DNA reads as TGTGCCAGCAGTCCGTCGGGGGGGGAGCAGTTCTTC.

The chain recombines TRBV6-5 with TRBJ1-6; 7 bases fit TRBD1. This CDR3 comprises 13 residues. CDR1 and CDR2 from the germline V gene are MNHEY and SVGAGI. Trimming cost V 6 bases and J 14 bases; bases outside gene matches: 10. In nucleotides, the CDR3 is TGTGCCAGCAGGGGACAAGGGACAGACACCCTCCACTTT. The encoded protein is CASRGQGTDTLHF.

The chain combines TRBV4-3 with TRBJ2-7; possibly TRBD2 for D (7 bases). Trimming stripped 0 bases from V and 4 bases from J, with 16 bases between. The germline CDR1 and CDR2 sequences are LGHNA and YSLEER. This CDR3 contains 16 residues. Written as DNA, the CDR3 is TGCGCCAGCAGCCAAGATTTACGGGGGGCTGCATACGAGCAGTACTTC. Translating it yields CASSQDLRGAAYEQYF.